One and the same sample provided the 8 T cell receptor beta chains below, sequenced in a study of blood T cell repertoires in COVID-19. The assay was immunoSEQ multiplex PCR, and TCRdb's table has in-frame clones only and misses some. Among a few hundred thousand clones listed, about four fifths were seen once. Sequenced input: peripheral blood. These receptors all stem from an older person with COVID-19, enrolled during active disease.

The chain has TRBV10-2 and TRBJ1-5; D might be TRBD1 (6 bases). The length of the CDR3 is 13 residues. V shed 6 bases and J shed 7 bases, with 13 bases lying between them. CDR1 and CDR2 from the germline V gene are WSHSY and SAAADI. The CDR3 sequence is CASRGGRAQPQHF. The CDR3 coding sequence is TGCGCCAGCAGAGGGGGACGGGCACAGCCCCAGCATTTT.

This clone was observed once. The CDR3 DNA follows: TGCGCCAGCCGACCACCCGGGACAGGGGACTACAATGAGCAGTTCTTC. Translation: CASRPPGTGDYNEQFF. The chain is built from TRBV5-1 and TRBJ2-1; 10 bases are shared with TRBD1. Trimming removed 7 bases from V and 3 bases from J; junction bases left unmatched: 10. CDR3 length equals 16 residues. Germline-derived CDR1 and CDR2 are SGHRS and YFSETQ. The complete variable domain, with remaining parts taken from reference TRBV5-1 and TRBJ2-1, reads KAGVTQTPRYLIKTRGQQVTLSCSPISGHRSVSWYQQTPGQGLQFLFEYFSETQRNKGNFPGRFSGRQFSNSRSEMNVSTLELGDSALYLCASRPPGTGDYNEQFFGPGTRLTVL.

The J gene is TRBJ1-6, the V gene TRBV7-2, with D unresolved. The CDR3 contains 15 residues. CDR1 and CDR2 from the germline V gene are SGHTA and FQGNSA. V was shortened by 2 bases and J by 6 bases, with 11 bases between the two germline ends. Here the CDR3 reads CASSLMGQANSPLHF. The CDR3 DNA is TGTGCCAGCAGCTTAATGGGCCAGGCTAATTCACCCCTCCACTTT.

CDR3 sequence: CAEERTDTQYF. The CDR3, as DNA: TGTGCAGAGGAGCGCACAGATACGCAGTATTTT. The J gene is TRBJ2-3, the V gene TRBV18; D is unclear. The germline CDR1 and CDR2 sequences are KGHSH and LQKENI. This CDR3 has 11 amino acids.

The chain recombines TRBV5-5 with TRBJ2-7; the D gene is possibly TRBD1 (6 bases). The CDR3 has 14 amino acids. V lost 5 bases, J lost 3 bases, and 15 bases lay in between. Looked up from germline, CDR1 is SGHKS and CDR2 is YYEKEE (reference sequence). CDR3: CASRPRDNYYEQYF. CDR3 coding DNA: TGTGCCAGCAGGCCGAGGGACAATTACTACGAGCAGTACTTC. The whole variable domain, remainder taken from reference TRBV5-5 and TRBJ2-7, is DAGVTQSPTHLIKTRGQQVTLRCSPISGHKSVSWYQQVLGQGPQFIFQYYEKEERGRGNFPDRFSARQFPNYSSELNVNALLLGDSALYLCASRPRDNYYEQYFGPGTRLTVT.

The rearrangement links TRBV4-1 to TRBJ2-5; weak D call: TRBD2 (6 bases). V dropped 4 bases and J dropped 1 base, with 19 bases sitting between them. The germline V gene encodes CDR1 MGHRA and CDR2 YSYEKL. The CDR3 has 17 residues. CDR3 nucleotide sequence: TGCGCCAGCAGCCCCATCGGGGGTCGGGGTCTCCAAGAGACCCAGTACTTC. The encoded protein is CASSPIGGRGLQETQYF.

The chain has TRBV7-2 and TRBJ2-1; no reliable D call. Trimming took off 2 bases at V and 8 bases at J, with 7 bases between the two ends. Germline V gene lookup returns CDR1 SGHTA and CDR2 FQGNSA. The CDR3 runs 12 residues. Here the CDR3 DNA reads TGTGCCAGCAGCTTACTCAGGTATGAGCAGTTCTTC. This translates into CASSLLRYEQFF.

This clone was counted once. The chain has TRBV4-1 and TRBJ1-1; 9 bases are shared with TRBD1. Germline V gene data show CDR1 as MGHRA and CDR2 as YSYEKL. V shed 7 bases, J shed 6 bases, and the junction held 12 bases outside the gene matches. The CDR3 is 15 amino acids. This chain's CDR3 is CASTRETGGMAEAFF. Written as DNA, the CDR3 is TGCGCCAGCACCCGTGAGACAGGGGGAATGGCTGAAGCTTTCTTT.